Below, 4 T cell receptor beta chains from the same sample are listed, as sequenced in a study of OX40 agonist ivuxolimab in advanced cancers. Here immunoSEQ multiplex PCR was the method, and the copy in TCRdb shows in-frame clones only, minus some. The sample gives tens of thousands of clones, about 88% of which show up once; 0.4% to 0.6% is in the top ten. The sequenced sample was CD4+ or CD8+ T cells sorted from blood, obtained in a trial of the OX40 agonist ivuxolimab. These receptors came from an adult with an advanced solid tumor such as melanoma, head and neck, liver or kidney cancer.

This chain links TRBV18 with TRBJ1-1, with D hard to call. Trimming cost V 3 bases and J 1 base, with 6 bases left between them. Germline V CDR1 and CDR2: KGHSH, LQKENI. The CDR3 is 13 amino acids. CDR3 DNA: TGTGCCAGCTCACCGACGTGGAACACTGAAGCTTTCTTT. Its protein is CASSPTWNTEAFF. The entire variable domain, with the rest obtained from reference TRBV18 and TRBJ1-1, is as follows: NAGVMQNPRHLVRRRGQEARLRCSPMKGHSHVYWYRQLPEEGLKFMVYLQKENIIDESGMPKERFSAEFPKEGPSILRIQQVVRGDSAAYFCASSPTWNTEAFFGQGTRLTVV.

CDR3 coding DNA: TGTGCCAGCAGTGGGCAGATGAACACTGAAGCTTTCTTT. Translation: CASSGQMNTEAFF. V gene TRBV2 combines with J gene TRBJ1-1; D is ambiguous. V lost 4 bases and J lost 0, with 6 bases in between. From germline, CDR1 is SNHLY and CDR2 FYNNEI. The CDR3 loop spans 13 amino acids.

This clone occurred a few times. This chain joins TRBV9 and TRBJ1-3, with no clear D. CDR3 length: 14 residues. CDR1 is SGDLS, CDR2 YYNGEE, per germline. V was cut by 6 bases and J by 0 bases, with 10 bases left in between. The CDR3 here is CASTRGYSGNTIYF. The CDR3 DNA is TGTGCCAGCACCCGTGGGTACTCTGGAAACACCATATATTTT.

CDR3 nucleotide sequence: TGTGCCAGCAGCTCCGCGGATGAGCAGTTCTTC. Translating gives CASSSADEQFF. The chain combines TRBV7-2 with TRBJ2-1; no definite D call. Looked up from germline, CDR1 is SGHTA and CDR2 is FQGNSA. The length of the CDR3 is 11 residues. Between the trimmed V and J ends, which lost 4 bases and 8 bases, there was a span of 6 bases.